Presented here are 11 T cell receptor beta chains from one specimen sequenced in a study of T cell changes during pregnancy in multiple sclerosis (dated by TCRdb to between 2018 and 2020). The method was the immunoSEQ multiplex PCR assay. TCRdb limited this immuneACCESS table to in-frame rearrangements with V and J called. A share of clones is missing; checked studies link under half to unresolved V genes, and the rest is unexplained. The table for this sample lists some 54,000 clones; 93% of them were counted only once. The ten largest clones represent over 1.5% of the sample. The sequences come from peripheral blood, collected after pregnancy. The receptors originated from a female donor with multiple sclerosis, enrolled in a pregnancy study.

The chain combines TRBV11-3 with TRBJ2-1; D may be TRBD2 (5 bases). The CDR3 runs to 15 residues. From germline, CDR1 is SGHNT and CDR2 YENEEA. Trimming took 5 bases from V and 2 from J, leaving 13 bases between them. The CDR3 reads CASSLASGTYNEQFF. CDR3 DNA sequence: TGTGCCAGCAGCCTCGCGTCGGGAACCTACAATGAGCAGTTCTTC.

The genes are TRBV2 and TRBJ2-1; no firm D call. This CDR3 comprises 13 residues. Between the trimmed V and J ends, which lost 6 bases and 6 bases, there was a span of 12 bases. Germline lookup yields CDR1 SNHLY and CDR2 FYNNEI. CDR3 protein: CASRSYWANEQFF. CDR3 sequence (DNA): TGTGCCAGCAGGTCCTACTGGGCCAATGAGCAGTTCTTC.

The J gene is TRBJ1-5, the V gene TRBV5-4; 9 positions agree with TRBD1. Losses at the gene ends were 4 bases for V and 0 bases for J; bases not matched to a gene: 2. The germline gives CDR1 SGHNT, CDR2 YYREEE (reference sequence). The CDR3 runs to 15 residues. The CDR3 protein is CASSEDRGSNQPQHF. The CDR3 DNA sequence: TGTGCCAGCAGCGAGGACAGGGGTAGCAATCAGCCCCAGCATTTT.

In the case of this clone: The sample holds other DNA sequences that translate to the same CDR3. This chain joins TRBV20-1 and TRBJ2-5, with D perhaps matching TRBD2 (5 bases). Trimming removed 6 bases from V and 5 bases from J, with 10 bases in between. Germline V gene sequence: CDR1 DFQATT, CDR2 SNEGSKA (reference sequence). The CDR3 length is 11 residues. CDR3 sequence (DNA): TGCAGTGCCACTAGGCGCGAGACCCAGTACTTC. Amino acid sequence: CSATRRETQYF.

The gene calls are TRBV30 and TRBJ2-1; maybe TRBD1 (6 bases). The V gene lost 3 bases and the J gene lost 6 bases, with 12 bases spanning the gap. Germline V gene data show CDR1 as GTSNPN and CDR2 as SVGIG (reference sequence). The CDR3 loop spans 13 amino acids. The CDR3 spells CAWSRGPANEQFF. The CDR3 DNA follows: TGTGCCTGGAGCAGGGGCCCGGCCAATGAGCAGTTCTTC.

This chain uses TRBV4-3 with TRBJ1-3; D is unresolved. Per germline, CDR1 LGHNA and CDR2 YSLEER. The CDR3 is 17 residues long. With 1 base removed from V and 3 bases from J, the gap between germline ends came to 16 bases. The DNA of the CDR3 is TGCGCCAGCAGCCAAGCCAGGACTGCGTTCGATGGAAACACCATATATTTT. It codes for CASSQARTAFDGNTIYF.

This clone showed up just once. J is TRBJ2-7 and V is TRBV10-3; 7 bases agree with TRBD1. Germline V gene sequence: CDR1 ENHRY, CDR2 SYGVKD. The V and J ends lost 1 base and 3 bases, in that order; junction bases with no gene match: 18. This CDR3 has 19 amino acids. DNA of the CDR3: TGTGCCATCAGTGAGTGGTTTTGGGTTTTACTGGGACAGAACTACGAGCAGTACTTC. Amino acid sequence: CAISEWFWVLLGQNYEQYF.

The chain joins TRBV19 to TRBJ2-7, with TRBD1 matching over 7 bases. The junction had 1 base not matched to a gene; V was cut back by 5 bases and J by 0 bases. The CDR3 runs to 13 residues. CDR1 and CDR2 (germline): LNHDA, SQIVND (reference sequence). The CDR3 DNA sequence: TGTGCCAGTAGTTGGGACAGCTCCTACGAGCAGTACTTC. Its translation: CASSWDSSYEQYF.

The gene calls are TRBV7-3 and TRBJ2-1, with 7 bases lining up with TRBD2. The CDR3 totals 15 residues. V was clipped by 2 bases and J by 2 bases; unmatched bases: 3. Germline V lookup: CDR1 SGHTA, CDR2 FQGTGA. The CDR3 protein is CASSLLAAPYNEQFF. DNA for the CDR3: TGTGCCAGCAGCTTACTAGCGGCGCCCTACAATGAGCAGTTCTTC.

CDR3 DNA: TGTGCCAGCAGCTCAATGCCCGGGATTGAAGCTTTCTTT. It codes for CASSSMPGIEAFF. V gene TRBV7-2 combines with J gene TRBJ1-1; D gene ambiguous. The CDR3 runs 13 residues. Trimming took off 4 bases at V and 7 bases at J, with 13 bases between the two ends. Germline values: CDR1 SGHTA, CDR2 FQGNSA.

DNA of the CDR3: TGTGCCAGCAGCTCGGGAGGACTAGCGGGAAACGATGAGCAGTTCTTC. Protein sequence: CASSSGGLAGNDEQFF. V gene TRBV7-9 combines with J gene TRBJ2-1, with 12 bases aligning to TRBD2. Per the germline V gene, CDR1 is SEHNR and CDR2 is FQNEAQ (reference sequence). CDR3 size: 16 residues. Trimming cost V 4 bases and J 8 bases; bases outside gene matches: 9.